The entry below gives a single TCR beta chain sequence along with its context. Data came from immunoSEQ multiplex PCR; TCRdb stores just in-frame clones and leaves some out. The sample lists 250,000 or so clones, 70% to 90% seen once, with 1.5% to 2% in the top ten. These data belong to a study of blood T cell repertoires in COVID-19. Clinical history as reported by participants underpinned cohort assignment. Germline V gives CDR1 LNHDA, CDR2 SQIVND (reference sequence). The trim removed 6 bases at V and 7 bases at J, leaving 8 bases unmatched. The CDR3 covers 15 residues. Sequencing input: PBMCs or T cells enriched from blood (not recorded which). The receptor was isolated from a woman aged 45-59 years who had recovered from COVID-19. The V and J genes are TRBV19 and TRBJ1-4; 10 bases map to TRBD1. The CDR3 region is CASRTGGARIEKLFF. CDR3 nucleotide sequence: TGTGCCAGTAGGACAGGGGGCGCAAGGATTGAAAAACTGTTTTTT.